The 21 T cell receptor beta chains listed next were all sequenced from one sample in a study of blood T cell repertoires in COVID-19 (dated by TCRdb to about 2020). The library was produced with the immunoSEQ multiplex PCR assay. TCRdb retrieved this table from immuneACCESS and kept in-frame rearrangements only. Not all clones are present; in checked studies, unresolved V genes account for under half, and no reason is known for the remainder. Recorded for this sample are about 210,000 clones; 70% to 90% of them occurred a single time. The ten largest clones represent more than 10% of the sample. Sequencing was carried out using peripheral blood. Every receptor here comes from a human donor in a cohort sampled during active COVID-19.

CDR3 amino acids: CASSMGVEQFF. The CDR3, as DNA: TGTGCCAGTAGTATGGGCGTTGAGCAGTTCTTC. The chain combines TRBV19 with TRBJ2-1; D is undetermined. V gave up 3 bases and J gave up 9 bases, with 6 bases separating them. The CDR3 length is 11 residues. Germline CDR1 and CDR2: LNHDA and SQIVND (reference sequence).

A single count supports this clone. The chain couples TRBV25-1 to TRBJ2-2, with 7 positions matching TRBD2. Germline V lookup: CDR1 MGHDK, CDR2 SYGVNS. V lost 2 bases, J lost 6 bases, and 12 bases stayed unmatched. The CDR3 loop spans 17 amino acids. CDR3 nucleotides: TGTGCCAGCAGTGAAGCCTCCAGCGGGGTAACGGCCGGGGAGCTGTTTTTT. Amino acids: CASSEASSGVTAGELFF. Supplemented by reference TRBV25-1 and TRBJ2-2, the full variable domain reads EADIYQTPRYLVIGTGKKITLECSQTMGHDKMYWYQQDPGMELHLIHYSYGVNSTEKGDLSSESTVSRIRTEHFPLTLESARPSHTSQYLCASSEASSGVTAGELFFGEGSRLTVL.

The gene calls are TRBV7-2 and TRBJ2-5, with TRBD2 identical over 15 bases. CDR3 length: 16 residues. With 5 bases clipped from V and 2 bases from J, the junction kept 3 bases outside the gene matches. Germline V gives CDR1 SGHTA, CDR2 FQGNSA. CDR3 protein: CASSPGTSGGQETQYF. The CDR3 region has the DNA TGTGCCAGCAGCCCCGGGACTAGCGGGGGGCAAGAGACCCAGTACTTC.

The rearrangement uses TRBV27 and TRBJ2-1; D remains unclear. Germline values: CDR1 MNHEY, CDR2 SMNVEV (reference sequence). This CDR3 is built from 15 residues. V shed 8 bases and J shed 5 bases, with 19 bases lying between them. The CDR3 protein is CASSRGRRLDNEQFF. CDR3 DNA sequence: TGTGCCAGCTCGCGAGGAAGACGTTTGGACAATGAGCAGTTCTTC.

This clone was seen many times. The chain employs TRBV7-3 and TRBJ1-2; D not certain. Looked up from germline, CDR1 is SGHTA and CDR2 is FQGTGA. With 5 bases removed from V and 5 bases from J, the gap between germline ends came to 18 bases. The CDR3 covers 15 residues. CDR3: CASSPGREEGYGYTF. The CDR3 region has the DNA TGTGCCAGCAGCCCCGGGCGGGAGGAAGGTTATGGCTACACCTTC.

The chain employs TRBV11-3 and TRBJ2-3; D possibly corresponds to TRBD2 (7 bases). There are 16 residues in the CDR3. Trimming left V 2 bases short and J 4 bases short, with 16 bases between. CDR1 and CDR2 (germline): SGHNT, YENEEA. CDR3 sequence reads: CASSLSTGGIADTQYF. In DNA form, the CDR3 reads TGTGCCAGCAGCTTAAGTACGGGGGGCATTGCAGATACGCAGTATTTT.

This chain joins TRBV27 and TRBJ2-1; maybe TRBD2 (5 bases). CDR1 is MNHEY and CDR2 is SMNVEV in the germline V gene (reference sequence). The CDR3 has 13 residues. Trimming cost V 4 bases and J 7 bases, with 11 bases left between them. In nucleotides, the CDR3 is TGTGCCAGCAGTTCGGCGGGTTGGAATGAGCAGTTCTTC. It codes for CASSSAGWNEQFF.

This clone showed up just a few times. The gene calls are TRBV21-1 and TRBJ2-3; the D segment call TRBD2 is taken from the table without a DNA check. TRBV21-1 is labeled a pseudogene. The CDR3 has 15 amino acids. DNA of the CDR3: TGTGCCAGCAGCGAGGCCGGTTCTAGCACAGATACGCAGTATTTT. This encodes CASSEAGSSTDTQYF.

The chain couples TRBV28 to TRBJ1-6; D perhaps matches TRBD1 (5 bases). CDR1 is MDHEN and CDR2 is SYDVKM in the germline V gene. The CDR3 has 16 amino acids. Trimming left V 5 bases short and J 5 bases short, with 16 bases between. Here the CDR3 reads CASSPTTGDDNSPLHF. The CDR3, as DNA: TGTGCCAGCAGTCCGACCACAGGTGATGATAATTCACCCCTCCACTTT. The variable domain in full, completed from reference TRBV28 and TRBJ1-6, reads DVKVTQSSRYLVKRTGEKVFLECVQDMDHENMFWYRQDPGLGLRLIYFSYDVKMKEKGDIPEGYSVSREKKERFSLILESASTNQTSMYLCASSPTTGDDNSPLHFGNGTRLTVT.

J is TRBJ2-1 and V is TRBV7-8, with 13 bases lining up with TRBD2. Germline V gives CDR1 SGHVS, CDR2 FQNEAQ. The CDR3 loop spans 19 amino acids. J was trimmed by 3 bases and V by 5 bases; bases with no gene match: 13. CDR3 nucleotide sequence: TGTGCCAGCAGCCACCCCCGACTAGCGGGGGGAACTCGCTACAATGAGCAGTTCTTC. It is translated as CASSHPRLAGGTRYNEQFF.

The V gene is TRBV19, the J gene TRBJ1-3, with D unclear. The CDR3 spans 15 residues. V lost 6 bases and J 2 bases, leaving 14 bases between the germline ends. Germline lookup yields CDR1 LNHDA and CDR2 SQIVND (reference sequence). CDR3 sequence: CASRSVGSPGNTIYF. The CDR3 bases are TGTGCCAGTAGAAGTGTCGGGAGCCCTGGAAACACCATATATTTT. Combining the CDR3 with reference TRBV19 and TRBJ1-3 gives the whole variable domain DGGITQSPKYLFRKEGQNVTLSCEQNLNHDAMYWYRQDPGQGLRLIYYSQIVNDFQKGDIAEGYSVSREKKESFPLTVTSAQKNPTAFYLCASRSVGSPGNTIYFGEGSWLTVV.

With regard to this clone: Its ends do not fully match the called genes, so a read error is possible. This chain uses TRBV20-1 with TRBJ1-1; 8 bases align to TRBD1. The CDR3 consists of 11 residues. Germline V gives CDR1 DFQATT, CDR2 SNEGSKA (reference sequence). CDR3 sequence reads: CSARVGDRPYF. The DNA of the CDR3 is TGCAGTGCTAGAGTGGGGGACAGGCCCTATTTC.

V and J are TRBV11-3 and TRBJ1-4, with 9 bases lining up with TRBD1. The V segment lost 0 bases and the J segment 8 bases; nucleotides outside the gene matches: 4. The V gene's germline CDR1 is SGHNT and CDR2 YENEEA. The CDR3 runs 15 residues. The CDR3: CASSLDDRGEEKLFF. The CDR3 DNA reads TGTGCCAGCAGCTTAGACGACAGGGGGGAAGAAAAACTGTTTTTT.

This chain connects TRBV9 to TRBJ2-1; D may be TRBD2 (5 bases). Deletions cut 0 bases from V and 3 bases from J, with 10 bases between. Germline loops: CDR1 SGDLS, CDR2 YYNGEE. The CDR3 runs 15 residues. The CDR3 region is CASSVEVGDYNEQFF. CDR3 DNA: TGTGCCAGCAGCGTAGAAGTCGGGGACTACAATGAGCAGTTCTTC.

This clone was counted only a few times. V and J are TRBV12-3 or TRBV12-4 and TRBJ2-7; possible D gene TRBD1, 5 bases. V shed 10 bases and J shed 5 bases, with 12 bases lying between them. This CDR3 comprises 11 residues. CDR3 DNA: TGTGCCACCCAGGGCGGACACGAGCAGTACTTC. The encoded protein is CATQGGHEQYF.

The chain recombines TRBV3-1 (or the pseudogene TRBV3-2) with TRBJ2-5; D is unresolved. This CDR3 is 13 amino acids long. Germline V CDR1 and CDR2: LGHDT, YNNKEL (reference sequence). V was pared by 1 base and J by 5 bases, with 8 bases between. CDR3 sequence: CASSQGRSETQYF. In nucleotides, the CDR3 is TGTGCCAGCAGCCAAGGGAGAAGTGAGACCCAGTACTTC.

This sequence joins TRBV5-1 and TRBJ2-7, with 9 bases lining up with TRBD1. The CDR3 is 14 amino acids. The V gene's germline CDR1 is SGHRS and CDR2 YFSETQ. V gave up 4 bases and J gave up 4 bases; unmatched junction bases: 6. The CDR3 bases are TGCGCCAGCAGCCAGGGACAGGGAGTTTACGAGCAGTACTTC. Protein sequence: CASSQGQGVYEQYF.

V usage is TRBV15 and J usage is TRBJ1-1; 10 positions match TRBD1. Trimming cost V 5 bases and J 4 bases; bases outside gene matches: 7. The CDR3 is 15 amino acids. The V gene's germline CDR1 is LNHNV and CDR2 YYDKDF (reference sequence). CDR3 sequence reads: CATSWPGQGTTEAFF. In DNA, the CDR3 is TGTGCCACCAGCTGGCCGGGACAGGGGACCACTGAAGCTTTCTTT.

This chain uses TRBV30 with TRBJ2-7, with D tentatively TRBD2 (6 bases). V lost 3 bases and J 2 bases, leaving 8 bases between the germline ends. CDR3 length equals 12 residues. CDR1 and CDR2 from the germline V gene are GTSNPN and SVGIG (reference sequence). CDR3 sequence: CAWSGGAYEQYF. DNA for the CDR3: TGTGCCTGGAGCGGGGGAGCCTACGAGCAGTACTTC.

CDR3 in amino acids: CASSEALSSGNTIYF. DNA of the CDR3: TGTGCCAGCAGTGAAGCGTTGAGCTCTGGAAACACCATATATTTT. The chain combines TRBV6-1 with TRBJ1-3; D is uncertain. This CDR3 has 15 residues. Trimming removed 0 bases from V and 0 bases from J, with 6 bases in between. Germline assignment: CDR1 MNHNS and CDR2 SASEGT.

The chain has TRBV18 and TRBJ2-5; 7 nucleotides match TRBD2. Germline V lookup: CDR1 KGHSH, CDR2 LQKENI. The CDR3 covers 13 residues. Germline trimming cut 6 bases from V and 0 bases from J; bases unmatched to any gene: 1. CDR3 amino acids: CASSGGDQETQYF. Written as DNA, the CDR3 is TGTGCCAGCTCGGGGGGGGACCAAGAGACCCAGTACTTC.